Described below is a single T cell receptor (beta chain) sequence and its context. This record belongs to a study of T cells in Graves' hyperthyroidism and ophthalmopathy. TCR beta CDR3 sequences were amplified from RNA transcripts. HTBI primers were employed in a first-round RT-PCR of the TCR CDR3. From the multiplex PCR reads, TCRdb called clonotypes with MiXCR, one entry per CDR3 protein. This sample has roughly 100,000 distinct CDR3 sequences, with 35% to 45% found just once. The V gene's germline CDR1 is LNHNV and CDR2 YYDKDF (reference sequence). CDR3 length: 13 amino acids. The V gene lost 0 bases and the J gene lost 9 bases, with 12 bases spanning the gap.

The gene calls are TRBV15 and TRBJ2-7; the D is unclear. This TCR came from a woman younger than 45 with Graves' hyperthyroidism. The sample was peripheral blood or thyroid tissue (not recorded which). The CDR3 sequence is CATSRDWQEGQYF. The DNA of the CDR3 is TGTGCCACCAGCAGAGATTGGCAGGAAGGGCAGTACTTC. The full variable domain, rest sourced from reference TRBV15 and TRBJ2-7, is DAMVIQNPRYQVTQFGKPVTLSCSQTLNHNVMYWYQQKSSQAPKLLFHYYDKDFNNEADTPDNFQSRRPNTSFCFLDIRSPGLGDTAMYLCATSRDWQEGQYFGPGTRLTVT.